This passage covers 2 T cell receptor beta chains from one sample sequenced in a study of T cell repertoires in cytomegalovirus infection. These receptors' antigens are unknown. TCRdb itself ran the reads through MiXCR, one entry per CDR3 protein. The data contain under 500,000 distinct CDR3 sequences, about 42% of them singletons. The sequenced sample was cultured PBMCs, obtained from culture after CMV antigen stimulation. The origin of the receptors is a human donor in good health (CMV status not recorded). Some clones in this sample may be carry-over from other donors' samples.

Turning to this clonotype: Given a much more abundant clone one base away, this may be a read error. The chain is built from TRBV7-2 and TRBJ2-7; the D is unclear. The CDR3 loop spans 12 amino acids. CDR1 is SGHTA and CDR2 is FQGNSA in the germline V gene. In nucleotides, the CDR3 is TGTGCCAGCAACTTAATCGGCTACGAGCAGTACTTC. Translating it yields CASNLIGYEQYF.

The chain has TRBV6-2 or TRBV6-3 and TRBJ2-3, with D unresolved. The V end was cut by 6 bases, the J end by 6 bases, with 10 bases between. Germline V CDR1 and CDR2: MNHEY, SVGEGT. The CDR3 has 12 amino acids. The chain's CDR3 is CASSSRGDTQYF. As DNA, the CDR3 is TGTGCCAGCAGCTCGAGAGGTGATACGCAGTATTTT.